These 14 T cell receptor beta chains share one sample of origin, sequenced in a study of cytomegalovirus exposure and HLA in healthy donors. The PCR ran on 60 Vbeta and 13 Jbeta primers. Repertoires were generated with immunoSEQ multiplex PCR, while TCRdb's copy carries only in-frame clones and drops some. The sample contains approximately 170,000 clones, 65% to 85% of which appear only once. The sample was PBMCs. The receptors originated from a woman aged 40 to 49 in good health and CMV-seropositive.

The rearrangement uses TRBV7-2 and TRBJ2-1, with a possible D match to TRBD2 (6 bases). The length of the CDR3 is 19 residues. Germline-derived CDR1 and CDR2 are SGHTA and FQGNSA. Between the trimmed V and J ends, which lost 5 bases and 0 bases, there was a span of 23 bases. The CDR3 here is CASSTFTWEVLSSYNEQFF. As DNA, the CDR3 is TGTGCCAGCAGCACTTTCACCTGGGAGGTCCTAAGCTCCTACAATGAGCAGTTCTTC.

The chain employs TRBV5-1 and TRBJ1-2; 8 bases fit TRBD1. Losses at the gene ends were 5 bases for V and 1 base for J; bases not matched to a gene: 10. Germline V lookup: CDR1 SGHRS, CDR2 YFSETQ. CDR3 length: 16 residues. CDR3 DNA: TGCGCCAGCAGTCTAGGACAGGGAGGCTTTAACTATGGCTACACCTTC. Its protein is CASSLGQGGFNYGYTF.

The rearrangement uses TRBV25-1 and TRBJ1-5, with 8 bases fitting TRBD1. The V gene's germline CDR1 is MGHDK and CDR2 SYGVNS. This CDR3 has 16 residues. Trimming at V came to 5 bases and at J to 3 bases, leaving 9 bases not matched to a gene. Here the CDR3 reads CASSPPGQEPNQPQHF. For the CDR3, the DNA is TGTGCCAGCAGTCCCCCGGGACAGGAACCCAATCAGCCCCAGCATTTT.

The chain has TRBV27 and TRBJ1-1; D gene ambiguous. V was clipped by 3 bases and J by 1 base, with 9 bases between them. Germline V gives CDR1 MNHEY, CDR2 SMNVEV (reference sequence). The CDR3 runs to 14 residues. DNA for the CDR3: TGTGCCAGCAGTTTGCGGGGAGGGAACACTGAAGCTTTCTTT. This sequence encodes CASSLRGGNTEAFF.

The rearrangement uses TRBV7-9 and TRBJ2-2; 9 bases line up with TRBD1. CDR1 is SEHNR, CDR2 FQNEAQ, per germline (reference sequence). This CDR3 region has 17 residues. J was trimmed by 4 bases and V by 1 base; bases with no gene match: 7. DNA for the CDR3: TGTGCCAGCAGCTTAGGCTGGGACAGGGATACCACCGGGGAGCTGTTTTTT. This codes for CASSLGWDRDTTGELFF. The whole variable domain, remainder taken from reference TRBV7-9 and TRBJ2-2, is DTGVSQNPRHKITKRGQNVTFRCDPISEHNRLYWYRQTLGQGPEFLTYFQNEAQLEKSRLLSDRFSAERPKGSFSTLEIQRTEQGDSAMYLCASSLGWDRDTTGELFFGEGSRLTVL.

The genes are TRBV28 and TRBJ2-3; 7 bases align to TRBD2. This CDR3 contains 17 residues. Germline V gene data show CDR1 as MDHEN and CDR2 as SYDVKM. Trimming removed 5 bases from V and 3 bases from J; junction bases left unmatched: 14. The CDR3 DNA follows: TGTGCCAGCAGTCAAACCCTAGCGGTGACCAGAACAGATACGCAGTATTTT. Its translation is CASSQTLAVTRTDTQYF. Full variable domain (missing parts from reference TRBV28 and TRBJ2-3): DVKVTQSSRYLVKRTGEKVFLECVQDMDHENMFWYRQDPGLGLRLIYFSYDVKMKEKGDIPEGYSVSREKKERFSLILESASTNQTSMYLCASSQTLAVTRTDTQYFGPGTRLTVL.

The chain combines TRBV18 with TRBJ2-1; 8 nucleotides line up with TRBD2. Germline V gives CDR1 KGHSH, CDR2 LQKENI. The CDR3 spans 14 residues. V shed 3 bases, J shed 8 bases, and the junction held 6 bases outside the gene matches. CDR3 nucleotide sequence: TGTGCCAGCTCACCGGGCGGGGGGCTATATGAGCAGTTCTTC. This encodes CASSPGGGLYEQFF.

This chain connects TRBV14 to TRBJ2-3; D is perhaps TRBD2 (5 bases). The CDR3 runs 16 residues. Germline V gene lookup returns CDR1 SGHDN and CDR2 FVKESK. Trimming removed 1 base from V and 3 bases from J, with 14 bases in between. This CDR3 is CASSQGIRRTTDTQYF. The CDR3 DNA follows: TGTGCCAGCAGCCAAGGGATTAGAAGGACTACAGATACGCAGTATTTT. Supplemented by reference TRBV14 and TRBJ2-3, the full variable domain reads EAGVTQFPSHSVIEKGQTVTLRCDPISGHDNLYWYRRVMGKEIKFLLHFVKESKQDESGMPNNRFLAERTGGTYSTLKVQPAELEDSGVYFCASSQGIRRTTDTQYFGPGTRLTVL.

This chain joins TRBV5-6 and TRBJ2-3, with TRBD2 matching over 12 bases. Looked up from germline, CDR1 is SGHDT and CDR2 is YYEEEE. The CDR3 is 17 amino acids. With V trimmed by 0 bases and J by 2 bases, 4 bases remained unmatched. The CDR3 loop reads CASSLGLAGAYTDTQYF. DNA of the CDR3: TGTGCCAGCAGCTTGGGACTAGCGGGGGCCTACACAGATACGCAGTATTTT.

The V call is TRBV6-5, the J call TRBJ2-3; possibly TRBD1 for D (5 bases). This CDR3 spans 14 amino acids. CDR1 MNHEY and CDR2 SVGAGI come from the germline V gene. V gave up 6 bases and J gave up 0 bases, with 10 bases separating them. In nucleotides, the CDR3 is TGTGCCAGCAGGCAGACAGCCAGCACAGATACGCAGTATTTT. Protein: CASRQTASTDTQYF.

This clone showed up just a few times. The genes are TRBV14 and TRBJ1-1; no definite D call. From germline, CDR1 is SGHDN and CDR2 FVKESK. V lost 4 bases to trimming and J lost 0 bases, with 6 bases between them. The CDR3 has 13 amino acids. The CDR3 nucleotides read TGTGCCAGCAGCCGAGACGTGAACACTGAAGCTTTCTTT. This sequence encodes CASSRDVNTEAFF.

CDR3 amino acids: CASSQLTGQGSTEAFF. In DNA, the CDR3 is TGCGCCAGCAGCCAACTCACCGGACAGGGAAGCACTGAAGCTTTCTTT. The chain couples TRBV4-1 to TRBJ1-1, with TRBD1 identical over 8 bases. V shed 2 bases and J 4 bases; nucleotides not matched to a gene: 9. This CDR3 contains 16 residues. CDR1 and CDR2 from the germline V gene are MGHRA and YSYEKL.

This clone was seen more than once but under ten times. This rearrangement joins TRBV9 to TRBJ1-3, with D possibly TRBD1 on 5 matching bases. Germline V gives CDR1 SGDLS, CDR2 YYNGEE. The CDR3 is made up of 15 amino acids. Trimming cost V 1 base and J 7 bases, with 15 bases left between them. The CDR3 nucleotides are TGTGCCAGCAGCGTATCGGCAGGGCCTCCGAACACCATATATTTT. Amino acid sequence: CASSVSAGPPNTIYF. Full variable domain (outside the CDR3, taken from reference TRBV9 and TRBJ1-3): DSGVTQTPKHLITATGQRVTLRCSPRSGDLSVYWYQQSLDQGLQFLIQYYNGEERAKGNILERFSAQQFPDLHSELNLSSLELGDSALYFCASSVSAGPPNTIYFGEGSWLTVV.

This chain links TRBV11-2 with TRBJ1-2, with 10 bases matching TRBD1. After removal of 7 bases from V and 5 bases from J, the junction contained 13 bases not matched to a gene. CDR3 length: 16 amino acids. Germline-derived CDR1 and CDR2 are SGHAT and FQNNGV. The CDR3 sequence: CASTIQTGQGIYGYTF. For the CDR3, the DNA is TGTGCCAGCACCATACAAACGGGACAGGGGATATATGGCTACACCTTC.